This T cell receptor (beta chain) was identified during a study of T-cell reconstitution after alpha-beta-depleted transplantation in children. Study findings and constraints: Surviving recipient T cells and intrathymic progenitors accounted for some patients' high TCRbeta diversity at day 60. Several hundred expanded graft clones reportedly supplied alpha-beta T cells about two months after transplant. At one year after transplant, newly produced T cells mostly accounted for T-cell counts and diversity.

The V gene end was trimmed by 7 bases and the J gene end by 5 bases; junction bases not matched to a gene: 11. This CDR3 is built from 13 residues. From germline, CDR1 is SQVTM and CDR2 ANQGSEA. Unique molecular identifiers were built into the TCRbeta library. MiXCR was run by TCRdb on the PCR reads, yielding one entry per CDR3 protein. The repertoire consists of almost 600,000 distinct CDR3 sequences, with over 20% occurring once and the leading ten covering 30% to 40%. Comments on this clonotype: Its antigen is currently unknown.

The rearrangement uses TRBV29-1 and TRBJ2-7, with TRBD1 identical over 7 bases. Source: PBMCs, taken before TCRalphabeta/CD19-depleted stem cell transplant. This receptor was obtained from a boy younger than two with Wiskott-Aldrich syndrome, due to receive a stem cell transplant. The CDR3 nucleotides are TGCAGCGGACTAAGACAGGGTAACGACGAGCAGTACTTC. Encoded protein: CSGLRQGNDEQYF.